Below are 20 T cell receptor beta chains sequenced from a single sample in a study of shared clonotypes between healthy human individuals. The assay was immunoSEQ multiplex PCR, and TCRdb's table has in-frame clones only and misses some. The data contain 2,100,000 or so clones, approximately 94% of them singletons. The sample consisted of naive CD4+ T cells sorted from blood. This sample's subset: CD45RA+ positively selected. The receptors here all came from a man younger than 35 in good health.

Turning to this clone: The same CDR3 is also encoded by other DNA sequences in this sample. The chain combines TRBV18 with TRBJ2-3; D could derive from TRBD1 or TRBD2 (7 bases each). The CDR3 extends over 15 amino acids. Looked up from germline, CDR1 is KGHSH and CDR2 is LQKENI. Deletions cut 1 base from V and 3 bases from J, with 11 bases between. The CDR3 nucleotides read TGTGCCAGCTCACCACGCCAGGGGGGGACAGATACGCAGTATTTT. Translation gives CASSPRQGGTDTQYF.

The rearrangement uses TRBV21-1 and TRBJ2-4; the table's D call, TRBD1, was not checked against the DNA. TRBV21-1 is deemed a pseudogene. This CDR3 region has 13 residues. The CDR3 DNA sequence: TGTGCCCTGGGGGCGGCGGCCAAAAACATTCAGTACTTC. It specifies CALGAAAKNIQYF.

V and J are TRBV7-3 and TRBJ2-5, with TRBD2 identical over 10 bases. Per the germline V gene, CDR1 is SGHTA and CDR2 is FQGTGA. The CDR3 sequence is 16 residues long. Losses at the gene ends were 0 bases for V and 4 bases for J; bases not matched to a gene: 5. In DNA form, the CDR3 reads TGTGCCAGCAGCTTAACAGCTAGCGGGGGCATAGAGACCCAGTACTTC. Its translation is CASSLTASGGIETQYF.

This clone was detected once. This rearrangement joins TRBV2 to TRBJ2-4; D may be TRBD1 (6 bases). This CDR3 contains 14 residues. CDR1 is SNHLY and CDR2 is FYNNEI in the germline V gene. Trimming left V 6 bases short and J 0 bases short, with 9 bases between. The CDR3 bases are TGTGCCAGCAGGGACAGACTAGCCAAAAACATTCAGTACTTC. It specifies CASRDRLAKNIQYF.

The V and J genes are TRBV28 and TRBJ1-5; the match to TRBD1 covers 10 bases. CDR3 length: 16 amino acids. Germline CDR1 reads MDHEN; CDR2 reads SYDVKM. The V segment lost 7 bases and the J segment 2 bases; nucleotides outside the gene matches: 8. The CDR3: CASTFGDRGGNQPQHF. CDR3 DNA sequence: TGTGCCAGCACATTTGGGGACAGGGGCGGCAATCAGCCCCAGCATTTT.

This chain uses TRBV7-9 with TRBJ1-1, with 7 bases aligning to TRBD1. J gave up 8 bases and V 4 bases, and 10 bases lay outside the gene matches. CDR1 and CDR2 (germline): SEHNR, FQNEAQ (reference sequence). The length of the CDR3 is 14 residues. CDR3 bases: TGTGCCAGCAGCTATACAGGGGAGAGAGGAGAAGCTTTCTTT. Amino acid sequence: CASSYTGERGEAFF.

Concerning this clone: Other DNA variants within this sample encode the same CDR3. The J gene is TRBJ2-7, the V gene TRBV5-1; 11 bases fit TRBD1. J was trimmed by 5 bases and V by 3 bases; bases with no gene match: 4. This CDR3 contains 14 residues. Germline loops: CDR1 SGHRS, CDR2 YFSETQ. The CDR3, as DNA: TGCGCCAGCAGCTCCGGACAGGGGGCGAACGAGCAGTACTTC. It codes for CASSSGQGANEQYF.

V is TRBV10-3 and J is TRBJ1-2; D not certain. CDR3 length: 14 residues. In germline, CDR1 is ENHRY, CDR2 SYGVKD. V was trimmed by 2 bases and J by 3 bases, leaving 10 bases between them. The CDR3 here is CAISEGGPYYGYTF. CDR3 bases: TGTGCCATCAGTGAGGGCGGGCCGTACTATGGCTACACCTTC.

V is TRBV9 and J is TRBJ2-1, with D possibly matching TRBD2 (6 bases). The CDR3 length is 15 residues. Germline-derived CDR1 and CDR2 are SGDLS and YYNGEE. V dropped 1 base and J dropped 2 bases, with 10 bases sitting between them. CDR3 sequence reads: CASSVSGGTYNEQFF. The CDR3 bases are TGTGCCAGCAGCGTAAGTGGGGGGACCTACAATGAGCAGTTCTTC.

The chain uses TRBV30 and TRBJ1-5; no reliable D call. V was pared by 1 base and J by 4 bases, with 14 bases between. The CDR3 runs to 15 residues. CDR1 and CDR2 from the germline V gene are GTSNPN and SVGIG (reference sequence). The CDR3 region is CAWSAPDRRNQPQHF. As DNA, the CDR3 is TGTGCCTGGAGTGCCCCGGACCGGCGAAATCAGCCCCAGCATTTT. Using reference TRBV30 and TRBJ1-5 for the parts outside the CDR3, the full variable domain is SQTIHQWPATLVQPVGSPLSLECTVEGTSNPNLYWYRQAAGRGLQLLFYSVGIGQISSEVPQNLSASRPQDRQFILSSKKLLLSDSGFYLCAWSAPDRRNQPQHFGDGTRLSIL.

J is TRBJ2-5 and V is TRBV2; TRBD1 agrees at 9 bases. This CDR3 has 16 amino acids. The V gene's germline CDR1 is SNHLY and CDR2 FYNNEI. V lost 5 bases, J lost 4 bases, and 11 bases stayed unmatched. CDR3 sequence: CASSLQGQGGPETQYF. The CDR3 nucleotides read TGTGCCAGCAGTTTACAGGGACAGGGCGGTCCAGAGACCCAGTACTTC.

The chain uses TRBV30 and TRBJ2-7; D possibly corresponds to TRBD1 (8 bases). Germline CDR1 is GTSNPN and CDR2 is SVGIG (reference sequence). V was clipped by 2 bases and J by 5 bases, with 13 bases between them. This CDR3 has 13 residues. The CDR3 sequence: CAWSTGGVHEQYF. CDR3 bases: TGTGCCTGGAGTACAGGGGGGGTTCACGAGCAGTACTTC.

V usage is TRBV5-4 and J usage is TRBJ2-1; TRBD2 agrees at 9 bases. CDR3 length: 14 amino acids. CDR1 is SGHNT and CDR2 is YYREEE in the germline V gene (reference sequence). V gave up 4 bases and J gave up 9 bases; unmatched junction bases: 8. The CDR3: CASSPYGTSTEQFF. The CDR3 DNA reads as TGTGCCAGCAGCCCATACGGGACTAGCACTGAGCAGTTCTTC.

The chain joins TRBV19 to TRBJ2-7; TRBD1 matches 10 bases. The CDR3 runs to 15 residues. V gave up 6 bases and J gave up 5 bases; unmatched junction bases: 10. The germline V gene has CDR1 LNHDA and CDR2 SQIVND (reference sequence). CDR3 sequence: CASRVGQGNLHEQYF. Written as DNA, the CDR3 is TGTGCCAGTAGGGTGGGACAGGGGAATCTCCACGAGCAGTACTTC.

With respect to this clone: The sample has other DNA sequences that encode this CDR3 too. The V call is TRBV5-1, the J call TRBJ2-3; unclear D gene. The CDR3 loop spans 14 amino acids. Looked up from germline, CDR1 is SGHRS and CDR2 is YFSETQ. With 0 bases removed from V and 2 bases from J, the gap between germline ends came to 7 bases. The CDR3 sequence: CASSLGRATDTQYF. The CDR3 nucleotides are TGCGCCAGCAGCTTGGGCCGGGCCACAGATACGCAGTATTTT.

V usage is TRBV18 and J usage is TRBJ2-5; 7 bases align to TRBD1. Trimming took 3 bases from V and 1 from J; bases not matched to a gene: 5. CDR1 and CDR2 (germline): KGHSH, LQKENI. This CDR3 spans 15 amino acids. CDR3 in amino acids: CASSPGQAPQETQYF. In DNA, the CDR3 is TGTGCCAGCTCACCCGGACAGGCCCCCCAAGAGACCCAGTACTTC.

This chain connects TRBV30 to TRBJ2-3; D is unclear. Germline V gene data show CDR1 as GTSNPN and CDR2 as SVGIG (reference sequence). The CDR3 spans 12 residues. V was shortened by 4 bases and J by 6 bases, with 11 bases between the two germline ends. The CDR3 DNA sequence: TGTGCCTGGATGGGCAGCGCGGATACGCAGTATTTT. It translates to CAWMGSADTQYF.

This clone has only a few counts. The V call is TRBV5-4, the J call TRBJ1-6; 7 bases fit TRBD1. After removal of 4 bases from V and 7 bases from J, the junction contained 8 bases not matched to a gene. The CDR3 extends over 15 amino acids. Germline CDR1 and CDR2: SGHNT and YYREEE (reference sequence). This CDR3 reads CASSDETGPNSPLHF. CDR3 DNA sequence: TGTGCCAGCAGCGATGAGACAGGGCCCAATTCACCCCTCCACTTT.

This clone was observed once. The rearrangement links TRBV4-1 to TRBJ2-1; maybe TRBD2 (6 bases). CDR3 length: 14 residues. The V and J ends lost 3 bases and 14 bases respectively, with 20 bases between them. Per the germline V gene, CDR1 is MGHRA and CDR2 is YSYEKL. The CDR3 sequence is CASSHLGDLLAEFF. Here the CDR3 DNA reads TGCGCCAGCAGCCATTTAGGGGACTTGTTAGCGGAGTTCTTC.

Written as DNA, the CDR3 is TGTGCCAGCAGCTTAGAGACAGGGGTCAATCAGCCCCAGCATTTT. This encodes CASSLETGVNQPQHF. The chain is built from TRBV7-2 and TRBJ1-5; 8 nucleotides match TRBD1. This CDR3 comprises 15 residues. J lost 3 bases, V lost 1 base, and 2 bases had no gene match. Germline-derived CDR1 and CDR2 are SGHTA and FQGNSA.